These T cell receptor beta chains were read from a single sample in a study of blood T cell repertoires in COVID-19. Some clones are missing from TCRdb's copy, which holds only in-frame ones; the method was immunoSEQ multiplex PCR. The repertoire has roughly 220,000 clones, 84% of them found once; the top ten carry approximately 1.5%. The sample taken for sequencing was peripheral blood. Receptor source: a woman aged 40 to 50 who had recovered from COVID-19. The conserved cysteine and the conserved F or W are not part of the CDR3 here. The D gene is left open where the match is weak.

TRBV5-1	TRBJ2-3	TRBD2	ASSRGTSGGSDTQY
TRBV11-3	TRBJ2-2	TRBD1	ASSQDRGGELF
TRBV28	TRBJ2-4	TRBD2	ASSLWTSGVAKNIQY
TRBV6-6	TRBJ2-1	.	ASSYSSQANEQF
TRBV2	TRBJ1-1	TRBD1	ASSQGENTEAF
TRBV6-2/TRBV6-3	TRBJ2-3	TRBD2	ASSVAGGPDTQY
TRBV4-3	TRBJ2-2	.	ASSQVAGNTGELF
TRBV18	TRBJ2-1	.	ASSPPQGRGEQF
TRBV19	TRBJ2-1	TRBD2	ASSMRRGGLDEQF
TRBV11-3	TRBJ2-5	TRBD2	ASSPGLAGGQETQY
TRBV9	TRBJ2-1	.	ASSVDGGPYNEQF
TRBV10-3	TRBJ2-7	.	AIRKTHEQY
TRBV24-1	TRBJ2-1	.	ATSDPNLTNEQF
TRBV10-3	TRBJ1-4	.	AISVGRGVGEKLF
TRBV29-1	TRBJ2-7	TRBD2	SAMTSGGAGQY
TRBV18	TRBJ1-4	.	ASSPDRSQEKLF
TRBV6-1	TRBJ2-7	TRBD2	ASSEGPGGNYEQY
TRBV30	TRBJ1-5	.	AWSRQRNQPQH
TRBV4-3	TRBJ2-1	TRBD1	ASSQAAGQGYEQF
TRBV9	TRBJ2-4	TRBD1	ASSPHTGGTDIQY
TRBV4-1	TRBJ2-1	TRBD2	ASSPERGEVEQF
TRBV6-5	TRBJ2-3	TRBD2	ASNRAGAATDTQY
TRBV5-4	TRBJ2-5	.	ASSWRQNQETQY
TRBV19	TRBJ1-6	TRBD1	ASSTTPRTGVGSPLH
TRBV4-3	TRBJ1-2	.	ASSQDDPREGGYT
TRBV5-1	TRBJ2-1	TRBD2	ASSFSWGGAEQF
TRBV5-4	TRBJ1-2	.	ASSLALQNNYGYT
TRBV19	TRBJ2-2	TRBD2	ASINSGVNTGELF
TRBV7-2	TRBJ2-1	TRBD2	ASSLVSGYSGEGNEQF
TRBV29-1	TRBJ1-1	.	SADRPLNTEAF
TRBV3-1/TRBV3-2	TRBJ1-3	.	ASSQDLGTGNTIY
TRBV6-6	TRBJ1-5	.	ASSYGGGQQPQH
TRBV5-6	TRBJ1-2	TRBD1	ASSYGQGRYGYT
TRBV3-1/TRBV3-2	TRBJ1-4	.	ASSLQYEKLF
TRBV19	TRBJ1-4	.	ASSMRQGWEKLF
TRBV28	TRBJ1-6	.	ASSSNRLDYSPLH
TRBV7-2	TRBJ2-5	TRBD2	ASSLWTSGESETQY
TRBV7-6	TRBJ2-1	.	ASSLAGGPGNEQF
TRBV24-1	TRBJ1-4	.	ATRGAGNEKLF
TRBV5-1	TRBJ2-7	.	ASSPQGYEQY
TRBV7-2	TRBJ2-7	.	ASSPRGESYEQY
TRBV7-2	TRBJ1-3	.	ASSSPTSSGNTIY
TRBV10-3	TRBJ1-6	TRBD1	AISERTGGANNSPLH
TRBV21-1	TRBJ1-1	.	ASSKVTQGEVMNTEAF
TRBV9	TRBJ2-7	.	ASSVSTSPNSYEQY
TRBV7-2	TRBJ2-5	TRBD1	ASSITGGPETQY
TRBV7-9	TRBJ1-1	TRBD1	ASSGGTARPNTEAF
TRBV5-1	TRBJ2-7	TRBD1	ASSLSGGGQGISYEQY
TRBV11-1	TRBJ2-4	TRBD1	ASSQQTGRGY
TRBV6-2/TRBV6-3	TRBJ2-5	TRBD1	ASSRTGGEETQY
TRBV2	TRBJ2-3	TRBD2	ASSLYSSGGTDTQY
TRBV5-4	TRBJ2-7	.	ASSFTPRGGDEQY
TRBV2	TRBJ1-4	TRBD1	ASSGGQAEKLF
TRBV3-1/TRBV3-2	TRBJ1-2	.	ASSQVIGLSHGYT
TRBV3-1/TRBV3-2	TRBJ2-7	TRBD1	ASSLQGQGPYEQY
TRBV6-2/TRBV6-3	TRBJ2-5	TRBD2	ASSSPRSGGQETQY